The 4 T cell receptor beta chains reported below all come from one sample, sequenced in a study of T-cell memory formation after mild COVID-19. Each CDR3 protein gets one entry after TCRdb re-called the 5' RACE reads with MiXCR. The sample holds about 450,000 distinct CDR3 sequences, 20% to 25% seen once. Sequences were obtained from PBMCs or a T cell subset sorted from them (not recorded which). The origin of the receptors is an adult woman who had mild COVID-19 (a few samples of this study predate the infection). Cell type and time point are not known.

The chain employs TRBV29-1 and TRBJ2-3, with 10 nucleotides matching TRBD1. The CDR3 runs to 13 residues. Germline lookup yields CDR1 SQVTM and CDR2 ANQGSEA. Germline trimming cut 0 bases from V and 11 bases from J; bases unmatched to any gene: 5. CDR3 bases: TGCAGCGTTGAAGAGGGACAGGGGTTAGGGCAGTATTTT. This gives the protein CSVEEGQGLGQYF.

A remark on this clonotype: One junction end disagrees with the germline gene, perhaps due to a read error. V gene TRBV13 combines with J gene TRBJ1-1, with D maybe TRBD1 (5 bases). Germline CDR1 PRHDT, CDR2 FYEKMQ (reference sequence). CDR3 size: 11 residues. The CDR3 bases are TGTGCCAGCAGAATTGGGACTGAAGATTTCTTT. Translating gives CASRIGTEDFF. The full variable domain, with the rest looked up from reference TRBV13 and TRBJ1-1, is AAGVIQSPRHLIKEKRETATLKCYPIPRHDTVYWYQQGPGQDPQFLISFYEKMQSDKGSIPDRFSAQQFSDYHSELNMSSLELGDSALYFCASRIGTEDFFGQGTRLTVV.

The rearrangement uses TRBV12-3 or TRBV12-4 and TRBJ1-2; D is unresolved. The CDR3 is made up of 14 amino acids. Trimming took 8 bases from V and 7 from J, leaving 20 bases between them. The CDR3 DNA follows: TGTGCCAGCGGAGAGGGTTCTCAAAGTCGTGGCTACACCTTC. It encodes CASGEGSQSRGYTF.

This clonotype was seen a few times. The J gene is TRBJ1-1, the V gene TRBV10-3; D is unresolved. CDR1 is ENHRY, CDR2 SYGVKD, per germline. The CDR3 length is 15 residues. The germline V and J ends were trimmed by 1 base and 2 bases, with 11 bases remaining between them. CDR3 region: CAISEFLGLNTEAFF. The CDR3 DNA is TGTGCCATCAGTGAGTTTCTGGGTTTAAACACTGAAGCTTTCTTT.